Listed here is a single T cell receptor beta chain. Its antigen is as yet unknown. Treatment reported: roughly 19 received Ad26.COV2.S at low or high dose, single or two shots; about 5 received placebo; per-sample allocation not given. It was on day 63 after the first vaccine or placebo injection that samples were taken. The CDR3 has 15 residues. In germline, CDR1 is SGHDN, CDR2 FVKESK. With 0 bases removed from V and 4 bases from J, the gap between germline ends came to 11 bases. This table comes from immunoSEQ multiplex PCR, and its TCRdb copy is limited to in-frame clones, with some not included. The sample has hundreds of thousands of clones, roughly 89% seen once. This specimen comes from a study of Ad26.COV2.S vaccination and SARS-CoV-2 variants. Study as a whole: It was the COV1001 Ad26.COV2.S trial arm that included the donor. Overall study results and limits: There was reportedly substantial breadth in spike-specific CD8+ and CD4+ T cell responses after vaccination. Those who received vaccine or placebo ended up with similar non-spike TCR breadth. While placebo recipients had lower spike-specific TCR breadth, vaccine recipients had more.

This receptor was taken from a person between 18 and 59 years old who received the Ad26.COV2.S COVID-19 vaccine or a placebo. The chain carries TRBV14 and TRBJ2-3; perhaps TRBD1 as D (5 bases). This specimen consisted of peripheral blood, obtained in a trial of Ad26.COV2.S vaccine versus placebo. CDR3 loop: CASSQDWGFSDTQYF. The CDR3 DNA reads TGTGCCAGCAGCCAAGACTGGGGCTTCTCAGATACGCAGTATTTT.